This TCR beta chain was profiled in a study of T cell changes during pregnancy in multiple sclerosis. Libraries were prepared by immunoSEQ multiplex PCR; TCRdb keeps only in-frame clonotypes and omits some of them. The sample records roughly 23,000 clones, around nine tenths being singletons. The specimen comprised CD4+ T cells from peripheral blood mononuclear cells, sampled in the second trimester of pregnancy. This sequence originates from a female donor in good health, enrolled as a control in a pregnancy study.

Here the CDR3 reads CASDRGGAGLAGPTQYF. CDR3 nucleotide sequence: TGTGCCAGTGACCGGGGGGGGGCGGGACTAGCGGGTCCTACGCAGTATTTT. The rearrangement links TRBV11-1 to TRBJ2-3; 12 positions match TRBD2. Germline-derived CDR1 and CDR2 are SGHAT and FQDESV (reference sequence). Losses at the gene ends were 9 bases for V and 8 bases for J; bases not matched to a gene: 18. The CDR3 is 17 amino acids.